The 4 T cell receptor beta chains below were found in one sample sequenced in a study of cytotoxic CD8 clonotypes in ibrutinib-treated CLL. Using immunoSEQ multiplex PCR, the repertoire was profiled, and TCRdb retains in-frame clones only, with some absent. The table has fewer than 12,000 clones, 79% seen once; the top ten hold about 16%. This specimen consisted of PBMCs, obtained at disease progression, from a patient treated with ibrutinib. The receptors derive from a human donor with chronic lymphocytic leukemia.

The chain recombines TRBV7-9 with TRBJ2-7; perhaps TRBD2 as D (5 bases). The ends were cut back, 6 bases at V and 2 bases at J, with 5 bases in the middle. The CDR3 contains 11 residues. Germline CDR1 reads SEHNR; CDR2 reads FQNEAQ (reference sequence). The CDR3: CASRGAYEQYF. CDR3 in DNA: TGTGCCAGCAGGGGAGCCTACGAGCAGTACTTC.

The chain is built from TRBV5-1 and TRBJ2-1, with 11 bases aligning to TRBD2. The CDR3 has 16 amino acids. The V gene end was trimmed by 4 bases and the J gene end by 3 bases; junction bases not matched to a gene: 6. CDR1 is SGHRS and CDR2 is YFSETQ in the germline V gene. The CDR3 coding sequence is TGCGCCAGCAGCCCAACTAGCGGGGGACTCTACAATGAGCAGTTCTTC. It translates to CASSPTSGGLYNEQFF.

The chain couples TRBV7-9 to TRBJ2-5; 13 nucleotides align to TRBD2. The germline CDR1 and CDR2 sequences are SEHNR and FQNEAQ (reference sequence). The CDR3 covers 14 residues. The junction had 1 base not matched to a gene; V was cut back by 5 bases and J by 4 bases. The DNA of the CDR3 is TGTGCCAGCAGCCGACTAGCGGGGGGAGAGACCCAGTACTTC. It codes for CASSRLAGGETQYF. The variable domain in full, with the rest retrieved from reference TRBV7-9 and TRBJ2-5, is DTGVSQNPRHKITKRGQNVTFRCDPISEHNRLYWYRQTLGQGPEFLTYFQNEAQLEKSRLLSDRFSAERPKGSFSTLEIQRTEQGDSAMYLCASSRLAGGETQYFGPGTRLLVL.

The chain uses TRBV6-5 and TRBJ2-7, with TRBD1 identical over 7 bases. From germline, CDR1 is MNHEY and CDR2 SVGAGI. V was pared by 7 bases and J by 4 bases, with 4 bases of the junction left unmatched. The CDR3 length is 12 residues. The DNA of the CDR3 is TGTGCCAGCAACAGGGGCCCTTACGAGCAGTACTTC. This codes for CASNRGPYEQYF.